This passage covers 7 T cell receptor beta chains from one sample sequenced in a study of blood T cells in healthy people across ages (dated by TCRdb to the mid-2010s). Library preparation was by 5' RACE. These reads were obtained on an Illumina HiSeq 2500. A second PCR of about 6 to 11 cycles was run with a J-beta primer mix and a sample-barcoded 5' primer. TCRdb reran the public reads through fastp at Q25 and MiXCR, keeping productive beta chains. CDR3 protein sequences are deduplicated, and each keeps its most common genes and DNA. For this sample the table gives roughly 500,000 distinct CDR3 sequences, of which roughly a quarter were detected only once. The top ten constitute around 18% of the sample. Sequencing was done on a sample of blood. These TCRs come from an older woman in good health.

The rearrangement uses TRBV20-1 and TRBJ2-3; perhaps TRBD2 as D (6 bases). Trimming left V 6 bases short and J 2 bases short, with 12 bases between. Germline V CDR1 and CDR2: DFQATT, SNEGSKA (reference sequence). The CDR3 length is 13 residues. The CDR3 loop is CSAAGPYTDTQYF. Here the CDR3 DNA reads TGCAGTGCGGCGGGGCCCTACACAGATACGCAGTATTTT.

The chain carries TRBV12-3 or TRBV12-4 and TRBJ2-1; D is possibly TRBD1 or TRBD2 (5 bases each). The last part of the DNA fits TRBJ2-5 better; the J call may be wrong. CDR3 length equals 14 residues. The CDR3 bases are TGTGCCAGCAGCCAAAGGGACCGAGACGGGGCCCAGTACTTC. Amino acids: CASSQRDRDGAQYF.

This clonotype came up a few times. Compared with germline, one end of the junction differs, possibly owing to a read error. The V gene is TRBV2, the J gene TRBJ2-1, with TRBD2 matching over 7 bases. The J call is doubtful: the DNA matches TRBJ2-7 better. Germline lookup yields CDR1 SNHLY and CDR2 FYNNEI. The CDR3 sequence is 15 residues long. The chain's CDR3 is CASREAVAGSYEQYF. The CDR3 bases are TGTGCCAGCAGGGAAGCGGTAGCGGGCTCCTACGAGCAGTACTTC.

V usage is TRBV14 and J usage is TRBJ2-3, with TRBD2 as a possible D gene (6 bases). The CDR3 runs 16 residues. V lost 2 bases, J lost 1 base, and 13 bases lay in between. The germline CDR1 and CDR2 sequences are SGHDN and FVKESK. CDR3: CASSQMAGPGTDTQYF. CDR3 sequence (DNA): TGTGCCAGCAGCCAAATGGCGGGACCGGGCACAGATACGCAGTATTTT.

CDR3 nucleotide sequence: TGTGCCAGCAGCTCAGGGTCCGGGAAAGGGTACGAGCAGTACTTC. It is translated as CASSSGSGKGYEQYF. V gene TRBV7-2 combines with J gene TRBJ2-7; D may be TRBD1 or TRBD2 (5 bases each). The CDR3 is 15 amino acids. The V gene's germline CDR1 is SGHTA and CDR2 FQGNSA. V was trimmed by 4 bases and J by 4 bases, leaving 17 bases between them.

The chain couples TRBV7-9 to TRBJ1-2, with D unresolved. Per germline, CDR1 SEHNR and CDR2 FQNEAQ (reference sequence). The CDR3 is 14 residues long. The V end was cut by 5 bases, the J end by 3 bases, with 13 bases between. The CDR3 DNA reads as TGTGCCAGCAGCCCTTTAGACGGGCACTATGGCTACACCTTC. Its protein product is CASSPLDGHYGYTF.

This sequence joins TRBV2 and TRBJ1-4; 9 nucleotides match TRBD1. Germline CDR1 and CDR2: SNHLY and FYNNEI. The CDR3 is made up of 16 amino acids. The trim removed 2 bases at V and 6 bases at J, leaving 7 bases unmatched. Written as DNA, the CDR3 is TGTGCCAGCAGTGAATCCTCTGACAGGGGGGATGAAAAACTGTTTTTT. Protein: CASSESSDRGDEKLFF.